These T cell receptor beta chains were read from a single sample in a study of glioma-infiltrating T cells. TCRdb re-analysed the multiplex PCR reads in MiXCR, keeping a single row per CDR3 protein. The sample has tens of thousands of distinct CDR3 sequences; 23% are singletons. Sequencing was done on a sample of glioma tissue, nonneoplastic brain tissue, or PBMCs (not recorded which). The receptor source for this set is a human donor with low-grade glioma or glioblastoma, undergoing nonglioma brain surgery, or in good health (not recorded which). CDR3s include the opening cysteine and the closing phenylalanine or tryptophan. Not all rows give a size; the values are once, few, many and, for expanded clones, a class.

CDR3aa | j_gene | abundance | v_gene
CSVAGKGF | TRBJ2-1 | many | TRBV20-1
CSAREGGDLGETQYF | TRBJ2-5 | many | TRBV20-1
CSARVTGAGNTIYF | TRBJ1-3 | many | TRBV20-1
CASSKGGIQALMMNTEAFF | TRBJ1-1 | many | TRBV7-2
CSARTGNVGTGELFF | TRBJ2-2 | many | TRBV20-1
CASSTGHSSGNTIYF | TRBJ1-3 | many | TRBV2
CSARVARGLGAFF | TRBJ1-1 | - | TRBV20-1
CASRTTGGSYEQYF | TRBJ2-7 | many | TRBV6-1
CDPSRDRAGDTEAFF | TRBJ1-1 | - | TRBV15
CASSLADEGSTEAFF | TRBJ1-1 | - | TRBV5-5
CASSLDNRFREAFF | TRBJ1-1 | many | TRBV11-2